Each of the 6 T cell receptor beta chains below was sequenced from the same sample in a study of CD4 T cells in relation to SARS-CoV-2 and coronaviruses. Assay used: immunoSEQ multiplex PCR; TCRdb lists only in-frame clones, some missing. Of about 36,000 clones detected, around three quarters appear once; the ten largest clones hold about a fifth. Antigen specificity for these receptors is unknown. Sequences were obtained from memory CD4+ T cells from PBMCs, cultured in vitro. The source of these receptors is an adult with COVID-19.

This clone was detected a few times. The chain's CDR3 is CASSELAGWDEQFF. The CDR3 nucleotides read TGTGCCAGCAGTGAACTAGCGGGCTGGGATGAGCAGTTCTTC. The chain couples TRBV25-1 to TRBJ2-1; 8 positions agree with TRBD2. The germline V gene encodes CDR1 MGHDK and CDR2 SYGVNS. J was trimmed by 8 bases and V by 2 bases; bases with no gene match: 5. The CDR3 contains 14 residues.

This chain links TRBV30 with TRBJ1-3, with D possibly being TRBD1 (5 bases). With 0 bases removed from V and 0 bases from J, the gap between germline ends came to 15 bases. The CDR3 loop spans 17 amino acids. Germline CDR1 is GTSNPN and CDR2 is SVGIG (reference sequence). As DNA, the CDR3 is TGTGCCTGGAGTGTAAAGGGCAGGGCGATCTCTGGAAACACCATATATTTT. Residues: CAWSVKGRAISGNTIYF.

The CDR3 DNA reads as TGTGCCAGCAGCTTGGATCTGGGGAGTGCAAGCGGAAAACTGTTTTTT. Its protein is CASSLDLGSASGKLFF. The J gene is TRBJ1-4, the V gene TRBV5-4; D unresolved. V dropped 0 bases and J dropped 10 bases, with 19 bases sitting between them. The CDR3 is made up of 16 amino acids. The V gene's germline CDR1 is SGHNT and CDR2 YYREEE (reference sequence).

The chain couples TRBV11-2 to TRBJ2-3; D uncertain. The CDR3 loop spans 15 amino acids. The germline V and J ends were trimmed by 2 bases and 2 bases, with 11 bases remaining between them. Germline V lookup: CDR1 SGHAT, CDR2 FQNNGV. The chain's CDR3 is CASSLNQRATDTQYF. DNA of the CDR3: TGTGCCAGCAGCTTAAACCAAAGGGCCACAGATACGCAGTATTTT.

The rearrangement joins TRBV2 to TRBJ2-7; D not resolved. CDR1 is SNHLY, CDR2 FYNNEI, per germline. CDR3 length equals 11 residues. V lost 7 bases to trimming and J lost 3 bases, with 7 bases between them. The CDR3 nucleotides are TGTGCCAGCACGGGCAGCTACGAGCAGTACTTC. It yields the protein CASTGSYEQYF.

The chain combines TRBV6-6 with TRBJ1-5; D is perhaps TRBD1 (5 bases). The V and J ends lost 5 bases and 0 bases respectively, with 11 bases between them. This CDR3 is 15 amino acids long. Germline V gives CDR1 MNHNY, CDR2 SVGAGI (reference sequence). CDR3 protein: CASSRDGYSNQPQHF. CDR3 in DNA: TGTGCCAGCAGTAGGGACGGGTATAGCAATCAGCCCCAGCATTTT.